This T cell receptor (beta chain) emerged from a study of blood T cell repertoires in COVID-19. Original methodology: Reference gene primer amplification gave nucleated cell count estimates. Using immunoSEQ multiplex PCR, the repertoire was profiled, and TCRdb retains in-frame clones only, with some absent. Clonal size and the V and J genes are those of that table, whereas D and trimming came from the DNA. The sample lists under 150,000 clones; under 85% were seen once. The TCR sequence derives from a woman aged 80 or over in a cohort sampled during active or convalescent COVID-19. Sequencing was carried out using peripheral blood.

As DNA, the CDR3 is TGTGCCAGCAGTTACCAGGGATTGGATTCACCCCTCCACTTT. The encoded protein is CASSYQGLDSPLHF. V is TRBV6-6 and J is TRBJ1-6, with D possibly matching TRBD1 (5 bases). The germline CDR1 and CDR2 sequences are MNHNY and SVGAGI (reference sequence). This CDR3 spans 14 amino acids. V lost 2 bases, J lost 8 bases, and 10 bases lay in between.